These T cell receptor beta chains were read from a single sample in a study of CD8+ T cells in alopecia areata. Produced via immunoSEQ multiplex PCR; TCRdb's table is partial and in-frame only. This sample has about 160,000 clones, with around three fifths found just once. Specimen: CD4+ T cells sorted from blood, collected at week 4, from a patient treated with tofacitinib. The origin of the receptors is a human donor with alopecia areata. CDR3s include the opening cysteine and the closing phenylalanine or tryptophan. D genes are given only for firm matches. Only part of the rows carry a size: once, few, many, or a class if the clone is expanded.

clone_size: .
v_call: TRBV5-1
d_call: TRBD1
j_call: TRBJ2-7
cdr3_aa: CASSEGTGLGEQYF
cdr3_nt: TGCGCCAGCAGCGAGGGGACAGGGTTGGGGGAGCAGTACTTC

clone_size: .
v_call: TRBV7-2
d_call: .
j_call: TRBJ2-7
cdr3_aa: CASSKGLLYEQYF
cdr3_nt: TGTGCCAGCAGCAAGGGACTTCTCTACGAGCAGTACTTC

clone_size: .
v_call: TRBV29-1
d_call: .
j_call: TRBJ2-2
cdr3_aa: CTTSAGNTGELFF
cdr3_nt: TGCACTACTTCGGCAGGGAACACCGGGGAGCTGTTTTTT

clone_size: .
v_call: TRBV4-3
d_call: .
j_call: TRBJ2-7
cdr3_aa: CASSQDYVRGNYEQYF
cdr3_nt: TGCGCCAGCAGCCAAGACTACGTGAGGGGAAACTACGAGCAGTACTTC

clone_size: .
v_call: TRBV15
d_call: .
j_call: TRBJ2-7
cdr3_aa: CATSRQPSYEQYF
cdr3_nt: TGTGCCACCAGCAGACAACCCTCCTACGAGCAGTACTTC

clone_size: few
v_call: TRBV7-3
d_call: TRBD2
j_call: TRBJ2-5
cdr3_aa: CASSYSGGETQYF
cdr3_nt: TGTGCCAGCAGCTATAGCGGGGGAGAGACCCAGTACTTC

clone_size: .
v_call: TRBV5-1
d_call: TRBD1
j_call: TRBJ1-5
cdr3_aa: CASSWGGTGDQPQHF
cdr3_nt: TGCGCCAGCAGCTGGGGCGGGACAGGGGATCAGCCCCAGCATTTT

clone_size: .
v_call: TRBV29-1
d_call: TRBD1
j_call: TRBJ1-5
cdr3_aa: CSVGTGGQPQHF
cdr3_nt: TGCAGCGTTGGGACAGGGGGTCAGCCCCAGCATTTT

clone_size: .
v_call: TRBV27
d_call: TRBD1
j_call: TRBJ1-2
cdr3_aa: CASSFRQGLANYGYTF
cdr3_nt: TGTGCCAGCAGTTTCCGACAGGGCCTAGCTAACTATGGCTACACCTTC

clone_size: .
v_call: TRBV7-3
d_call: .
j_call: TRBJ1-2
cdr3_aa: CASSPATNYGYTF
cdr3_nt: TGTGCCAGCAGTCCCGCAACCAACTATGGCTACACCTTC

clone_size: .
v_call: TRBV29-1
d_call: TRBD1
j_call: TRBJ2-3
cdr3_aa: CSVARGRTDTQYF
cdr3_nt: TGCAGCGTTGCAAGGGGGCGCACAGATACGCAGTATTTT

clone_size: .
v_call: TRBV4-3
d_call: .
j_call: TRBJ2-7
cdr3_aa: CASSQVGSSYEQYF
cdr3_nt: TGCGCCAGCAGCCAAGTAGGCAGCTCCTACGAGCAGTACTTC

clone_size: once
v_call: TRBV5-6
d_call: TRBD1
j_call: TRBJ2-1
cdr3_aa: CASSARQGSYEQFF
cdr3_nt: TGTGCCAGCAGCGCCAGACAGGGTTCGTACGAGCAGTTCTTC

clone_size: few
v_call: TRBV30
d_call: .
j_call: TRBJ1-2
cdr3_aa: CAWSEQGDYGYTF
cdr3_nt: TGTGCCTGGAGTGAACAGGGTGACTATGGCTACACCTTC

clone_size: .
v_call: TRBV25-1
d_call: .
j_call: TRBJ1-6
cdr3_aa: CASGRGGSWNSPLHF
cdr3_nt: TGTGCCAGTGGGAGGGGGGGCTCGTGGAATTCACCCCTCCACTTT

clone_size: once
v_call: TRBV13
d_call: .
j_call: TRBJ1-6
cdr3_aa: CASSLDQASPLHF
cdr3_nt: TGTGCCAGCAGCTTAGACCAGGCTTCACCCCTCCACTTT

clone_size: .
v_call: TRBV30
d_call: TRBD1
j_call: TRBJ1-1
cdr3_aa: CAWTRDRNTEAFF
cdr3_nt: TGTGCCTGGACCCGGGACAGGAACACTGAAGCTTTCTTT

clone_size: .
v_call: TRBV10-3
d_call: .
j_call: TRBJ2-3
cdr3_aa: CAISSSTDTQYF
cdr3_nt: TGTGCCATCAGTTCTAGCACAGATACGCAGTATTTT

clone_size: .
v_call: TRBV29-1
d_call: .
j_call: TRBJ2-7
cdr3_aa: CSARSDRTKQYF
cdr3_nt: TGCAGCGCACGATCCGACAGGACTAAGCAGTACTTC

clone_size: .
v_call: TRBV5-1
d_call: .
j_call: TRBJ2-5
cdr3_aa: CASSLAGLYQETQYF
cdr3_nt: TGCGCCAGCAGCTTGGCGGGCCTTTACCAAGAGACCCAGTACTTC

clone_size: .
v_call: TRBV5-1
d_call: .
j_call: TRBJ2-3
cdr3_aa: CASSLSSNADTQYF
cdr3_nt: TGCGCCAGCAGCTTGTCCTCCAACGCGGATACGCAGTATTTT

clone_size: .
v_call: TRBV29-1
d_call: .
j_call: TRBJ2-5
cdr3_aa: CSVVVRGETQYF
cdr3_nt: TGCAGCGTTGTTGTCCGGGGTGAGACCCAGTACTTC

clone_size: few
v_call: TRBV7-2
d_call: TRBD2
j_call: TRBJ2-5
cdr3_aa: CASSPRLAGGQETQYF
cdr3_nt: TGTGCCAGCAGCCCCCGACTAGCGGGGGGGCAAGAGACCCAGTACTTC

clone_size: .
v_call: TRBV2
d_call: TRBD1
j_call: TRBJ2-5
cdr3_aa: CASSGQQETQYF
cdr3_nt: TGTGCCAGCTCGGGACAGCAAGAGACCCAGTACTTC

clone_size: .
v_call: TRBV4-3
d_call: .
j_call: TRBJ2-5
cdr3_aa: CASSLNPYQETQYF
cdr3_nt: TGCGCCAGCAGCCTAAATCCCTATCAAGAGACCCAGTACTTC

clone_size: .
v_call: TRBV5-4
d_call: .
j_call: TRBJ2-2
cdr3_aa: CASSLPSGELFF
cdr3_nt: TGTGCCAGCAGCCTTCCTTCCGGGGAGCTGTTTTTT

clone_size: few
v_call: TRBV29-1
d_call: TRBD1
j_call: TRBJ2-5
cdr3_aa: CSSGTGPTGTQYF
cdr3_nt: TGCAGCTCCGGGACAGGACCTACGGGGACCCAGTACTTC

clone_size: .
v_call: TRBV5-1
d_call: TRBD1
j_call: TRBJ1-2
cdr3_aa: CASSSQTGGRNYGYTF
cdr3_nt: TGCGCCAGCAGCTCCCAGACAGGGGGTCGGAACTATGGCTACACCTTC

clone_size: .
v_call: TRBV7-2
d_call: TRBD2
j_call: TRBJ2-5
cdr3_aa: CASSTLPGLAGVETQYF
cdr3_nt: TGTGCCAGCAGCACCCTCCCGGGACTAGCGGGGGTAGAGACCCAGTACTTC

clone_size: .
v_call: TRBV25-1
d_call: .
j_call: TRBJ2-5
cdr3_aa: CASSESGSGETQYF
cdr3_nt: TGTGCCAGCAGTGAATCTGGCAGCGGGGAGACCCAGTACTTC

clone_size: .
v_call: TRBV29-1
d_call: TRBD2
j_call: TRBJ2-5
cdr3_aa: CSAKGTSGGTYQETQYF
cdr3_nt: TGCAGCGCCAAAGGGACTAGCGGGGGGACCTACCAAGAGACCCAGTACTTC

clone_size: .
v_call: TRBV2
d_call: TRBD1
j_call: TRBJ2-1
cdr3_aa: CASSGDRGNEQFF
cdr3_nt: TGTGCCAGCAGTGGTGACAGGGGGAATGAGCAGTTCTTC

clone_size: .
v_call: TRBV30
d_call: TRBD2
j_call: TRBJ2-3
cdr3_aa: CAWSRISGGRDTQYF
cdr3_nt: TGTGCCTGGAGTCGGATTAGCGGGGGGCGGGATACGCAGTATTTT

clone_size: .
v_call: TRBV29-1
d_call: TRBD1
j_call: TRBJ1-3
cdr3_aa: CSVLFTTGSSGNTIYF
cdr3_nt: TGCAGCGTTCTTTTTACGACAGGGAGCTCTGGAAACACCATATATTTT

clone_size: .
v_call: TRBV5-6
d_call: .
j_call: TRBJ1-2
cdr3_aa: CASSLGQLYGYTF
cdr3_nt: TGTGCCAGCAGCTTGGGGCAGCTCTATGGCTACACCTTC

clone_size: .
v_call: TRBV29-1
d_call: .
j_call: TRBJ2-1
cdr3_aa: CSVDRGGNEQFF
cdr3_nt: TGCAGCGTTGATAGAGGGGGCAATGAGCAGTTCTTC

clone_size: .
v_call: TRBV15
d_call: .
j_call: TRBJ1-5
cdr3_aa: CATSRDLTGDPSNQPQHF
cdr3_nt: TGTGCCACCAGCAGAGATCTTACAGGCGATCCTAGCAATCAGCCCCAGCATTTT

clone_size: .
v_call: TRBV30
d_call: TRBD1
j_call: TRBJ1-4
cdr3_aa: CAWSPGQGVNGEKLFF
cdr3_nt: TGTGCCTGGAGCCCCGGACAGGGAGTTAATGGAGAAAAACTGTTTTTT

clone_size: few
v_call: TRBV19
d_call: TRBD1
j_call: TRBJ1-1
cdr3_aa: CASRGQGSNTEAFF
cdr3_nt: TGTGCCAGTAGGGGACAGGGTAGTAACACTGAAGCTTTCTTT

clone_size: .
v_call: TRBV18
d_call: .
j_call: TRBJ1-6
cdr3_aa: CASSSYATTNSPLHF
cdr3_nt: TGTGCCAGCTCATCGTATGCCACGACAAATTCACCCCTCCACTTT

clone_size: once
v_call: TRBV29-1
d_call: .
j_call: TRBJ1-5
cdr3_aa: CSAKYSNQPQHF
cdr3_nt: TGCAGCGCGAAATATAGCAATCAGCCCCAGCATTTT

clone_size: .
v_call: TRBV7-2
d_call: .
j_call: TRBJ2-6
cdr3_aa: CASSLAGISSGANVLTF
cdr3_nt: TGTGCCAGCAGCTTAGCGGGCATCAGCTCTGGGGCCAACGTCCTGACTTTC

clone_size: .
v_call: TRBV30
d_call: .
j_call: TRBJ1-5
cdr3_aa: CAWSGQGKTQPQHF
cdr3_nt: TGTGCCTGGAGTGGTCAGGGCAAGACTCAGCCCCAGCATTTT

clone_size: once
v_call: TRBV13
d_call: .
j_call: TRBJ2-5
cdr3_aa: CASSLRQETQYF
cdr3_nt: TGTGCCAGCAGCCTTAGACAAGAGACCCAGTACTTC

clone_size: few
v_call: TRBV11-2
d_call: TRBD2
j_call: TRBJ2-1
cdr3_aa: CASNNQRGYNEQFF
cdr3_nt: TGTGCCAGCAACAACCAGCGGGGGTACAATGAGCAGTTCTTC

clone_size: .
v_call: TRBV11-2
d_call: .
j_call: TRBJ2-6
cdr3_aa: CASSSEGRAGANVLTF
cdr3_nt: TGTGCCAGCAGCTCGGAGGGTAGGGCTGGGGCCAACGTCCTGACTTTC

clone_size: .
v_call: TRBV6-5
d_call: TRBD2
j_call: TRBJ2-1
cdr3_aa: CASSYSVSGGVEQFF
cdr3_nt: TGTGCCAGCAGTTACTCGGTTAGCGGGGGAGTGGAACAGTTCTTC

clone_size: .
v_call: TRBV29-1
d_call: .
j_call: TRBJ1-1
cdr3_aa: CSVNPWSANTEAFF
cdr3_nt: TGCAGCGTCAACCCATGGTCAGCGAACACTGAAGCTTTCTTT

clone_size: .
v_call: TRBV29-1
d_call: .
j_call: TRBJ2-2
cdr3_aa: CSAKRGGSSAGELFF
cdr3_nt: TGCAGCGCGAAGAGAGGGGGATCAAGCGCCGGGGAGCTGTTTTTT

clone_size: .
v_call: TRBV4-3
d_call: TRBD2
j_call: TRBJ2-2
cdr3_aa: CASRESGGTGELFF
cdr3_nt: TGCGCCAGCAGGGAGTCGGGGGGCACCGGGGAGCTGTTTTTT

clone_size: few
v_call: TRBV21-1
d_call: .
j_call: TRBJ2-7
cdr3_aa: CASSKRYEQYF
cdr3_nt: TGTGCCAGCAGCAAACGTTACGAGCAGTACTTC

clone_size: .
v_call: TRBV27
d_call: TRBD1
j_call: TRBJ2-1
cdr3_aa: CASTRTGGYNEQFF
cdr3_nt: TGTGCCAGCACCCGGACAGGGGGGTACAATGAGCAGTTCTTC